These 18 T cell receptor delta chains share one sample of origin, sequenced in a study of γδ T cells in repeated Plasmodium falciparum infection. TCRdb re-identified clones in the multiplex PCR reads via CATT. The data contain 53,000 or so delta-chain clones, roughly 2% of them seen just once; the ten biggest clones take up around 25%. Gammadelta T cells were flow-sorted from PBMC into Vgamma9/Vdelta2+ and Vdelta2-negative populations for bulk analysis. Sequenced input: gamma-delta T cells from blood. These receptors all stem from a pool of human donors (malaria-infected and uninfected, not separated).

In its sample, this clone was seen many times. TCRdb's protein and the translated DNA diverge at residue 5; the protein reported here is the translation of the DNA. The chain has TRAV29/DV5 and TRDJ1; the match to TRDD3 covers 8 bases. CDR1 and CDR2 (germline): NSMFDY, ISSIKDK. Germline trimming cut 2 bases from V and 0 bases from J; bases unmatched to any gene: 12. The CDR3 runs 17 residues. CDR3 nucleotide sequence: TGTGCAGCAAGACCGGGGGATATACCGACCTACACCGATAAACTCATCTTT. Translating it yields CAARPGDIPTYTDKLIF.

As to this clone: The protein TCRdb gives is from a much larger clone and does not agree with this DNA's translation at residue 12, likely a read error; the protein shown here comes from the DNA. V gene TRDV1 combines with J gene TRDJ1; D is possibly TRDD2 (6 bases). TCRdb gives no J gene; it was assigned here by matching the DNA to germline. The V and J ends lost 4 bases and 0 bases respectively, with 30 bases between them. The CDR3 sequence is 21 residues long. Germline lookup yields CDR1 TSWWSYY and CDR2 QGS. The chain's CDR3 is CALGVQGWLLLCTSYTDKLIF. Written as DNA, the CDR3 is TGTGCTCTTGGGGTTCAAGGGTGGCTCCTACTTTGTACTTCGTACACCGATAAACTCATCTTT.

A few counts support this clone. TCRdb assigns this DNA the protein of a much larger clone, which departs from its translation at residue 16; this likely reflects a read error, and the protein shown comes from translating the DNA. Here the V gene is TRDV1, but the J gene went uncalled; the table's D call TRDD3 went unverified against the DNA. Germline V gene data show CDR1 as TSWWSYY and CDR2 as QGS. The CDR3 totals 20 residues. The chain's CDR3 is CALGTDERFLLGDISRGLIF. The CDR3 DNA sequence: TGTGCTCTTGGTACGGACGAAAGGTTCCTACTGGGGGATATAAGCCGTGGGCTCATCTTT.

This clone was observed at least ten times. Given a far larger clone just one base away, this is likely a sequencing read error. The sample holds other DNA sequences that translate to the same CDR3. The CDR3: CACDTAYWGSARADKLIF. DNA for the CDR3: TGTGCCTGTGACACCGCCTACTGGGGGTCCGCCCGGGCCGATAAGCTCATCTTT. The V gene was identified as TRDV2, while no J gene was called; TRDD3, the table's D call, was not compared with the DNA. The CDR3 is 18 residues long. Germline lookup yields CDR1 GEAIGNYY and CDR2 EKD.

Points on this clone: The protein in TCRdb stems from a much larger clone and differs at residue 9 from this DNA's translation, likely a read error; here the protein is translated from the DNA. The chain has TRDV1 and TRDJ1, with 8 bases aligning to TRDD3. TCRdb leaves out the J gene; it was filled in here by matching the DNA to germline. V lost 0 bases and J lost 1; bases outside the gene matches: 28. Germline CDR1 TSWWSYY, CDR2 QGS. The CDR3 loop spans 24 amino acids. DNA of the CDR3: TGTGCTCTTGGGGAACTTAGAGTCTCCACCTGGGCAGGATGGGGATACAGGCTCACCGATAAACTCATCTTT. Amino acids: CALGELRVSTWAGWGYRLTDKLIF.

Concerning this clone itself: For this DNA, TCRdb reports the protein of a much larger clone, which diverges at residue 21, most likely from a read error; the protein presented here is translated directly from the DNA. The gene calls are TRDV1 and TRDJ1, with TRDD3 matching over 11 bases. As TCRdb names no J gene, one was assigned here on the basis of a DNA match to germline. Trimming cost V 3 bases and J 3 bases; bases outside gene matches: 36. The CDR3 spans 26 residues. CDR1 is TSWWSYY and CDR2 is QGS in the germline V gene. The CDR3 sequence is CALGESFTFLQAPYWGIDQNADKLIF. The CDR3 DNA reads TGTGCTCTTGGGGAGTCTTTTACCTTCCTACAAGCCCCATACTGGGGGATAGACCAGAACGCCGATAAACTCATCTTT.

This clone was observed a few times. Given a far larger clone just one base away, this is likely a sequencing read error. Distinct nucleotide sequences in the sample also encode this CDR3. The rearrangement uses TRDV2 and TRDJ1; TRDD3 aligns across 8 bases. The J gene comes from matching the DNA to germline here; TCRdb lacks it. Per the germline V gene, CDR1 is GEAIGNYY and CDR2 is EKD. This CDR3 has 17 amino acids. The CDR3 loop is CACDTLLGGENTDKLIF. The CDR3 nucleotides read TGTGCCTGTGACACCTTACTGGGGGGGGAGAACACTGATAAACTCATCTTT.

This clone was observed many times. A read error likely explains this, since a far larger clone differs by one base. The same CDR3 can be traced to other DNA sequences in this sample. V usage is TRDV2 and J usage is TRDJ1, with 8 nucleotides matching TRDD3. TCRdb supplies no J gene; here it was assigned by aligning the nucleotide sequence to germline. The CDR3 has 17 amino acids. The germline V gene encodes CDR1 GEAIGNYY and CDR2 EKD. Trimming at V came to 3 bases and at J to 0 bases, leaving 11 bases not matched to a gene. The CDR3 reads CACDPLGDLEHTDKLIF. The CDR3 DNA reads TGTGCCTGTGACCCTCTGGGGGACCTAGAACACACCGATAAACTCATCTTT.

This clone was seen a handful of times. The TCRdb protein comes from a much larger clone and disagrees with this DNA's translation at residue 9, likely due to a read error; the protein given here is derived from the DNA. This chain links TRDV1 with TRDJ1; 10 nucleotides match TRDD3. TCRdb offers no J gene call, so here the DNA was matched to germline to obtain one. The CDR3 contains 19 residues. The germline V gene encodes CDR1 TSWWSYY and CDR2 QGS. V was clipped by 1 base and J by 1 base; unmatched bases: 12. The CDR3 spells CALGERSPDWGIPTDKLIF. The CDR3 DNA is TGTGCTCTTGGGGAACGTTCCCCCGACTGGGGGATCCCCACCGATAAACTCATCTTT.

Comments on this clone: TCRdb lists the protein of a much larger clone for this DNA, which differs at residue 10, so this is likely a read error; the protein given here is translated from the DNA itself. The V call is TRDV3, the J call TRDJ1; 7 positions match TRDD2. The CDR3 is 18 residues long. CDR1 TVYSNPD and CDR2 GDNSRS come from the germline V gene (reference sequence). J was trimmed by 1 base and V by 1 base; bases with no gene match: 18. CDR3 sequence: CAFKFPTRLWAPTDKLIF. CDR3 DNA: TGTGCCTTTAAGTTTCCTACTAGGCTGTGGGCTCCCACCGATAAACTCATCTTT.

In regard to this clone: This DNA translates differently at residue 14 from the TCRdb protein, which is that of a much larger clone; a read error is likely, and the protein shown is the DNA's own translation. The rearrangement uses TRDV1 and TRDJ1, with 9 bases fitting TRDD3. TCRdb offers no J gene call, so here the DNA was matched to germline to obtain one. This CDR3 is 25 amino acids long. Trimming cost V 0 bases and J 0 bases; bases outside gene matches: 29. Germline V CDR1 and CDR2: TSWWSYY, QGS. CDR3 amino acids: CALGELKLSPYWGTLINRYTDKLIF. CDR3 in DNA: TGTGCTCTTGGGGAACTAAAACTTTCCCCGTACTGGGGGACATTAATAAATCGGTACACCGATAAACTCATCTTT.

This clone showed up many times. TCRdb's protein for this DNA is that of a much larger clone and differs from the translation at residue 4, likely a read error; the protein shown is the DNA translation. CDR3: CACGTLGFHSYGDTRQMFF. In DNA, the CDR3 is TGTGCCTGTGGCACCCTGGGGTTCCATAGTTACGGGGACACCCGACAGATGTTTTTC. The chain joins TRDV2 to TRDJ3; D possibly corresponds to TRDD3 (6 bases). Here the J gene came from matching the DNA to germline, since TCRdb omits it. The germline V gene encodes CDR1 GEAIGNYY and CDR2 EKD. This CDR3 comprises 19 residues.

In this sample, this clone turned up a few times. The TCRdb protein comes from a much larger clone and disagrees with this DNA's translation at residue 7, likely due to a read error; the protein given here is derived from the DNA. This rearrangement joins TRDV1 to TRDJ1; D unresolved. Matching the DNA to germline supplied the J gene, which TCRdb does not give. V was clipped by 0 bases and J by 1 base, with 30 bases between them. Germline loops: CDR1 TSWWSYY, CDR2 QGS. CDR3 length equals 22 residues. CDR3 loop: CALGELLYNSHCPFEPTDKLIF. DNA for the CDR3: TGTGCTCTTGGGGAACTCCTCTATAACAGCCACTGCCCTTTTGAACCCACCGATAAACTCATCTTT.

This clone has only a few counts. A read error is likely here: a far larger clone is one base away. Distinct nucleotide sequences in the sample also encode this CDR3. This chain links TRDV1 with TRDJ1; D tentatively fits TRDD2 or TRDD3 (6 bases each). Since TCRdb gives no J gene, matching the DNA to germline was used here to assign it. This CDR3 region has 21 residues. V gave up 3 bases and J gave up 1 base, with 30 bases separating them. Germline V gene lookup returns CDR1 TSWWSYY and CDR2 QGS. This CDR3 is CALGDHFLILGGYRGTDKLIF. The CDR3, as DNA: TGTGCTCTTGGGGACCACTTCCTTATTCTTGGAGGATACCGGGGCACCGATAAACTCATCTTT.

This clone has only a few counts. The mismatch at residue 17 between this DNA's translation and the TCRdb protein of a much larger clone likely reflects a read error; the protein shown is translated from the DNA. CDR3 amino acids: CAFPIPPKAGGYGKYTEKLIF. DNA for the CDR3: TGTGCCTTTCCGATCCCTCCTAAAGCTGGGGGATACGGAAAGTACACCGAGAAACTCATCTTT. The gene calls are TRDV3 and TRDJ1; 12 bases are shared with TRDD3. Germline CDR1 TVYSNPD, CDR2 GDNSRS (reference sequence). The CDR3 covers 21 residues.

Comments on this clone: A junction boundary mismatches the germline segment, possibly from a read error. The sample has other DNA sequences that encode this CDR3 too. This chain connects TRDV1 to TRDJ1, with TRDD3 matching over 12 bases. The length of the CDR3 is 21 residues. Germline CDR1 reads TSWWSYY; CDR2 reads QGS. The CDR3 bases are TGTGCTCTTGGGAAGTTCCTCTGGGGGATACGCGGGGTTATTTACACCGATAAACTAATATTT. It specifies CALGKFLWGIRGVIYTDKLIF.

Comment on this clone: TCRdb has a much larger clone's protein, which differs at residue 10 from the translation of this DNA, likely because of a read error; what is shown is the protein translated from the DNA. The V call is TRDV1, the J call TRDJ1, with a tentative D call TRDD3 (5 bases). In the absence of a J gene in TCRdb, the DNA was matched to germline to assign it here. This CDR3 region has 20 residues. Trimming took off 2 bases at V and 0 bases at J, with 25 bases between the two ends. Per germline, CDR1 TSWWSYY and CDR2 QGS. The CDR3 spells CALGEYHAGEYKPYTDKLIF. In nucleotides, the CDR3 is TGTGCTCTTGGGGAATATCACGCCGGGGAATATAAGCCGTACACCGATAAACTCATCTTT.

This clone was counted ten times or more. TCRdb's protein for this DNA is that of a much larger clone and differs from the translation at residue 13, likely a read error; the protein shown is the DNA translation. The rearrangement uses TRAV38-2/DV8 and TRDJ1; 11 bases are a match to TRDD3. The length of the CDR3 is 17 residues. Looked up from germline, CDR1 is TSESDYY and CDR2 is QEAYKQQN. CDR3 region: CAFQGDGGYGGTNKLIF. The CDR3 DNA reads as TGTGCCTTCCAGGGGGATGGGGGATACGGTGGCACCAATAAACTCATCTTT.